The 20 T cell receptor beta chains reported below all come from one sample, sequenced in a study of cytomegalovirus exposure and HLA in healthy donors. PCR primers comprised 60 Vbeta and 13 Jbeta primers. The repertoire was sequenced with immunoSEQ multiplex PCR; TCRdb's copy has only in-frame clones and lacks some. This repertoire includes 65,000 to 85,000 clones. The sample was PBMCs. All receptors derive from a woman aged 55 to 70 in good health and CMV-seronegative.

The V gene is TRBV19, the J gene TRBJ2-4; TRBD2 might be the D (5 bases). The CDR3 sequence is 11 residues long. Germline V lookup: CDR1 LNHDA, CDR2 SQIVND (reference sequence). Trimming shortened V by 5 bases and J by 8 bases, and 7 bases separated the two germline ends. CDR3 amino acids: CASSEGDIQYF. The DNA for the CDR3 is TGTGCCAGTAGTGAGGGAGACATTCAGTACTTC.

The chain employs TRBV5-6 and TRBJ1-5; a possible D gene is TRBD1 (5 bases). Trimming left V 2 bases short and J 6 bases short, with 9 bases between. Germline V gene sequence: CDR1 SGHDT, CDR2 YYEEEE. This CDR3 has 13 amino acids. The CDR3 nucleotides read TGTGCCAGCAGCTTAGGGGAAGTTCAGCCCCAGCATTTT. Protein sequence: CASSLGEVQPQHF.

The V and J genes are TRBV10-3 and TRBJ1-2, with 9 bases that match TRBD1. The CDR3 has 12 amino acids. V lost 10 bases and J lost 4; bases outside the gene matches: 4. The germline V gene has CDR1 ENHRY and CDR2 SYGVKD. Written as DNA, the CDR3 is TGTGCCACCACAGGGGGCTTCTATGGCTACACCTTC. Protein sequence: CATTGGFYGYTF.

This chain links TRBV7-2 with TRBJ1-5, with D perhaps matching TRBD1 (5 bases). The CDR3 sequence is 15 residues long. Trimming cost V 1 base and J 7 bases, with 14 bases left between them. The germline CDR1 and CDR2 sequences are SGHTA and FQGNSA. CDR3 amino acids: CASSLGGVRGQPQHF. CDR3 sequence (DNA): TGTGCCAGCAGCTTAGGGGGGGTTCGGGGACAGCCCCAGCATTTT. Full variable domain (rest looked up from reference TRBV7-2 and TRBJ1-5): GAGVSQSPSNKVTEKGKDVELRCDPISGHTALYWYRQSLGQGLEFLIYFQGNSAPDKSGLPSDRFSAERTGGSVSTLTIQRTQQEDSAVYLCASSLGGVRGQPQHFGDGTRLSIL.

DNA of the CDR3: TGCAGCGTTACGTACAGGGTCACCGGGGAGCTGTTTTTT. This codes for CSVTYRVTGELFF. The chain carries TRBV29-1 and TRBJ2-2, with D tentatively TRBD1 (6 bases). Trimming removed 5 bases at V and 4 bases at J, with 11 bases between. The germline gives CDR1 SQVTM, CDR2 ANQGSEA. The CDR3 spans 13 residues.

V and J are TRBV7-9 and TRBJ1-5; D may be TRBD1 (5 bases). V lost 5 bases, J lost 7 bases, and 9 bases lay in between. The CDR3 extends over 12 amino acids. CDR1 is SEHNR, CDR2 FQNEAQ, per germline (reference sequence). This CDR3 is CASSRGQQPQHF. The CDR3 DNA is TGTGCCAGCAGCAGGGGCCAGCAGCCCCAGCATTTT.

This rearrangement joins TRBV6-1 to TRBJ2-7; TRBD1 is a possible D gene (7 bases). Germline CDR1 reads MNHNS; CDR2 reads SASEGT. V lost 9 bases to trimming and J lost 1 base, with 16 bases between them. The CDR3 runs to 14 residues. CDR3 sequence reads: CASTAGGTSYEQYF. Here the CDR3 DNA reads TGTGCCAGTACGGCAGGGGGGACATCCTACGAGCAGTACTTC.

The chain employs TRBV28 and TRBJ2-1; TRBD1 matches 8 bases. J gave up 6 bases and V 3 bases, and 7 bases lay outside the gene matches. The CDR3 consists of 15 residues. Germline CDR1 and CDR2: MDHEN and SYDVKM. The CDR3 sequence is CASSLGQGAFNEQFF. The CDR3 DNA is TGTGCCAGCAGTTTGGGGCAGGGGGCGTTCAATGAGCAGTTCTTC.

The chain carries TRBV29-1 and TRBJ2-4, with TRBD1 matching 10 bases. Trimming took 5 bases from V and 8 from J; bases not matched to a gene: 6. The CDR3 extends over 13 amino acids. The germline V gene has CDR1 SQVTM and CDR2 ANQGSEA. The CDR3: CSVSRTGGHIQYF. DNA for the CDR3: TGCAGCGTTTCTAGGACAGGGGGACACATTCAGTACTTC.

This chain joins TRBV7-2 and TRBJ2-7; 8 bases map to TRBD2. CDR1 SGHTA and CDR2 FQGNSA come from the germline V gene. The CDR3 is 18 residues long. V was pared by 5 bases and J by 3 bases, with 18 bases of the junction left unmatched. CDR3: CASSERHWSGSLLYEQYF. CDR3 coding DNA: TGTGCCAGCAGCGAACGGCATTGGAGCGGGAGCCTTCTCTACGAGCAGTACTTC.

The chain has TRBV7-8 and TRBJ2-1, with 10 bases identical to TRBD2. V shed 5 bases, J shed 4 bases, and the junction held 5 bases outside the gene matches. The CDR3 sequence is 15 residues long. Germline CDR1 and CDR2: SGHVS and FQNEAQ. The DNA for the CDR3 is TGTGCCAGCAGCCTCGGACTAGCGGAATACAATGAGCAGTTCTTC. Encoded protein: CASSLGLAEYNEQFF.

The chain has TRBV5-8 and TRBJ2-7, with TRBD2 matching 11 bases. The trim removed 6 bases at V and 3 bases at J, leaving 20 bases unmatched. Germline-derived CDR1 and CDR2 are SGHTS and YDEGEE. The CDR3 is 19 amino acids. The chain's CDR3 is CASIRQGGTSGPLVYEQYF. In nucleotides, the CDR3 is TGTGCCAGCATCCGTCAAGGCGGGACTAGCGGTCCTCTCGTCTACGAGCAGTACTTC.

This CDR3 reads CAWTPTTYEQYF. DNA of the CDR3: TGTGCCTGGACCCCGACAACCTACGAGCAGTACTTC. V is TRBV30 and J is TRBJ2-7; D is unresolved. The CDR3 has 12 residues. Germline CDR1 reads GTSNPN; CDR2 reads SVGIG (reference sequence). Trimming took off 4 bases at V and 2 bases at J, with 9 bases between the two ends.

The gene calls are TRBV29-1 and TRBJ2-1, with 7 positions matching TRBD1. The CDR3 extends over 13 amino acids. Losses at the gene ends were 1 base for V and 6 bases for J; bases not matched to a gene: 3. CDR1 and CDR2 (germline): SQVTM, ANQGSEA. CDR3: CSVEGQGGNEQFF. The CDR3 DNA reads TGCAGCGTTGAAGGACAGGGCGGCAATGAGCAGTTCTTC.

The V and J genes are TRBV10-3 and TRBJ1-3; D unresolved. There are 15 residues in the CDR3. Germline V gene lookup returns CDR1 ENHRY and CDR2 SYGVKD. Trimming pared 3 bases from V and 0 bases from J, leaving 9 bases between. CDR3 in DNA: TGTGCCATCAGTGATGACACGAGCTCTGGAAACACCATATATTTT. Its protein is CAISDDTSSGNTIYF.

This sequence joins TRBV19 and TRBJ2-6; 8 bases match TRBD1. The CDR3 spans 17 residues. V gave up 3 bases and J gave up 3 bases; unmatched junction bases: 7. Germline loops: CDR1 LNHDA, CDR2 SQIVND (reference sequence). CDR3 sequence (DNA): TGTGCCAGTAGTATTCAGGGGGCAGGTAGTGGGGCCAACGTCCTGACTTTC. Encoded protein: CASSIQGAGSGANVLTF.

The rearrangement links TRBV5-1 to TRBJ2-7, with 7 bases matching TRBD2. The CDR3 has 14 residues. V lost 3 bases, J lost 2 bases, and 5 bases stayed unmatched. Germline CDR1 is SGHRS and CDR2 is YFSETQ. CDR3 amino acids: CASSWASGAYEQYF. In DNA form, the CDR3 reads TGCGCCAGCAGCTGGGCTAGCGGTGCCTACGAGCAGTACTTC.

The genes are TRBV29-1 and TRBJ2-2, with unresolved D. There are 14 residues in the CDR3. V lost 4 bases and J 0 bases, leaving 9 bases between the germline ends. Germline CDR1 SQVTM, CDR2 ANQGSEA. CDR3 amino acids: CSVGSGSNTGELFF. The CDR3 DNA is TGCAGCGTTGGGTCAGGTTCGAACACCGGGGAGCTGTTTTTT.

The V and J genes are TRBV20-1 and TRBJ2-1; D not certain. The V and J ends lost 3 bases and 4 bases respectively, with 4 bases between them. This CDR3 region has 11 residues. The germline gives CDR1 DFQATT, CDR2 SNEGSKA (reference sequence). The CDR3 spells CSASGYNEQFF. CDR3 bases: TGCAGTGCTAGCGGGTACAATGAGCAGTTCTTC.

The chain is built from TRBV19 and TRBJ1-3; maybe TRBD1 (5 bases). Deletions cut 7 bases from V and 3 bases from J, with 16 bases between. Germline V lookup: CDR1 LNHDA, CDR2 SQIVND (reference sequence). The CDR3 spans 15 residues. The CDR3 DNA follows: TGTGCCAGTACCGACGGCAGGGAACGTGGAAACACCATATATTTT. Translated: CASTDGRERGNTIYF.